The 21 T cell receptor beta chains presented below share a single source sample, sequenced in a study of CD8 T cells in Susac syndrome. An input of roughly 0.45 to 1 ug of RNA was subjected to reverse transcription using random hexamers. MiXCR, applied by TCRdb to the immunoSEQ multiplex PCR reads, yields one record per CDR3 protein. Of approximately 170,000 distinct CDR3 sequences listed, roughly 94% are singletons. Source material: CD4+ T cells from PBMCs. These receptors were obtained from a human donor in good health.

The CDR3 here is CASSQRSIYSGANVLTF. The CDR3 DNA sequence: TGTGCCAGTAGTCAACGGTCCATTTACTCTGGGGCCAACGTCCTGACTTTC. The rearrangement uses TRBV19 and TRBJ2-6; no firm D call. The V end lost 5 bases, the J end lost 0 bases, and 14 bases lay between the germline ends. Germline lookup yields CDR1 LNHDA and CDR2 SQIVND (reference sequence). The CDR3 is 17 amino acids.

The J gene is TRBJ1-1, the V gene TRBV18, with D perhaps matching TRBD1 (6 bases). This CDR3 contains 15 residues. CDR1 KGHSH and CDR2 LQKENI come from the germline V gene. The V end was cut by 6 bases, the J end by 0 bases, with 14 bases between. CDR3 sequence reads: CASSPRTEMNTEAFF. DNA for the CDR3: TGTGCCAGCTCCCCCAGGACAGAGATGAACACTGAAGCTTTCTTT.

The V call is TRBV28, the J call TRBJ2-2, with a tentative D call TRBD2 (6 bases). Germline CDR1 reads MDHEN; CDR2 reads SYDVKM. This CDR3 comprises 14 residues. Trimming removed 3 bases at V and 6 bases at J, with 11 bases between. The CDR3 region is CASSLGGSAGELFF. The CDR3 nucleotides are TGTGCCAGCAGTTTGGGGGGATCGGCCGGGGAGCTGTTTTTT.

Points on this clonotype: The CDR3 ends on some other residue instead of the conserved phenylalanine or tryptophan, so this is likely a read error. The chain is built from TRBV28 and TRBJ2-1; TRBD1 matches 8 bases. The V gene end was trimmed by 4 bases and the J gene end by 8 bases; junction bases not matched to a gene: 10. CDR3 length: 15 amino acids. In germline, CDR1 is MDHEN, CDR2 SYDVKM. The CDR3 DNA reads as TGTGCCAGCAGTTCCCCGACAGGGGCGAGAGATGAGCAGTTCCTC. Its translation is CASSSPTGARDEQFL.

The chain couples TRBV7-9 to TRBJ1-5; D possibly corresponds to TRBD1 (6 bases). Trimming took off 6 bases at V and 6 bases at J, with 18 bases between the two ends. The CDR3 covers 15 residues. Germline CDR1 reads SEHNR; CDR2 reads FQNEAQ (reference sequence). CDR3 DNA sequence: TGTGCCAGCAGACCTCTTCAGGGGAGCGGTCAGCCCCAGCATTTT. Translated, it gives CASRPLQGSGQPQHF.

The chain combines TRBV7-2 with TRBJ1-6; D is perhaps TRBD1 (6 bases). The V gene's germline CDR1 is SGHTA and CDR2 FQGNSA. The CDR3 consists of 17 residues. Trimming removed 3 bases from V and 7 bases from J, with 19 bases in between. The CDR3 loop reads CASSFNRGRFGNSPLHF. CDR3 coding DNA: TGTGCCAGCAGCTTCAACCGGGGGCGCTTCGGGAATTCACCCCTCCACTTT.

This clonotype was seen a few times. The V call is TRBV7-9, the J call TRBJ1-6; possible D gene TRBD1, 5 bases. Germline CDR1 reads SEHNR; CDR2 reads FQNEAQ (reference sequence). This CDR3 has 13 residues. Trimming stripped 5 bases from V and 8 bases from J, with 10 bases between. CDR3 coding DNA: TGTGCCAGCAGCCGTAGGGGCGATTCACCCCTCCACTTT. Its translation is CASSRRGDSPLHF.

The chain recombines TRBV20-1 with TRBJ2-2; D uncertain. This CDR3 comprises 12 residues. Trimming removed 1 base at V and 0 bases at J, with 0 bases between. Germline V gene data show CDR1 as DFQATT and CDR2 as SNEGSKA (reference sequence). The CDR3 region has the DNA TGCAGTGCTAGAGCGAACACCGGGGAGCTGTTTTTT. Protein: CSARANTGELFF.

The CDR3 bases are TGTGCCTGGAATCGGGACAGGGCCTACGAGCAGTACTTC. Protein sequence: CAWNRDRAYEQYF. The chain carries TRBV30 and TRBJ2-7, with 9 bases fitting TRBD1. CDR3 length: 13 residues. With 4 bases clipped from V and 2 bases from J, the junction kept 3 bases outside the gene matches. From germline, CDR1 is GTSNPN and CDR2 SVGIG (reference sequence).

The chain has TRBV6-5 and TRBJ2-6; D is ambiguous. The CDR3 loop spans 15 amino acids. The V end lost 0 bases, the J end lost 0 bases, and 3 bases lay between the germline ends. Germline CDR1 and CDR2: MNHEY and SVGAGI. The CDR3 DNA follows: TGTGCCAGCAGTTACTCGAGCTCTGGGGCCAACGTCCTGACTTTC. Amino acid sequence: CASSYSSSGANVLTF.

DNA of the CDR3: TGCAGTGCTAGAGACGGAGCGAAAGCTAATGAAAAACTGTTTTTT. It is translated as CSARDGAKANEKLFF. This chain joins TRBV20-1 and TRBJ1-4; unclear D gene. CDR1 and CDR2 (germline): DFQATT, SNEGSKA (reference sequence). Trimming shortened V by 0 bases and J by 3 bases, and 11 bases separated the two germline ends. The CDR3 loop spans 15 amino acids.

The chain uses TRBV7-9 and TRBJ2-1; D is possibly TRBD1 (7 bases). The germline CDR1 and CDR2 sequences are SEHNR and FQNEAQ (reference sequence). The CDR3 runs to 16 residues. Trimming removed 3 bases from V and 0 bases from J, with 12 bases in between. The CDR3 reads CASSFRGESSYNEQFF. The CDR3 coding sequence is TGTGCCAGCAGCTTCAGGGGGGAGAGCTCCTACAATGAGCAGTTCTTC.

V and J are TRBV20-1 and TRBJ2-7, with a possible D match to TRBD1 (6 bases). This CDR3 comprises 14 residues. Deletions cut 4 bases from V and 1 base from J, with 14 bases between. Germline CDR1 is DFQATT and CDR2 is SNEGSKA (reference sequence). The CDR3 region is CSATGDGTSYEQYF. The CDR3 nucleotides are TGCAGTGCTACGGGCGATGGGACATCCTACGAGCAGTACTTC.

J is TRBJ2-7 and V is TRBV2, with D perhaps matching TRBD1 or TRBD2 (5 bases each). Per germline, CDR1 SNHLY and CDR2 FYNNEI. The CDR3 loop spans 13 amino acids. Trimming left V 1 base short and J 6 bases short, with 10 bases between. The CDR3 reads CASSEVGVREQYF. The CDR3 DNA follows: TGTGCCAGCAGTGAAGTGGGGGTTCGCGAGCAGTACTTC.

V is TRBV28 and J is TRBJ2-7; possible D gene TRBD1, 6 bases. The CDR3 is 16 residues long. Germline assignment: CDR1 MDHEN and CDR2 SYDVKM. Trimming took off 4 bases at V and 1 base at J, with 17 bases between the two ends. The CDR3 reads CASSSWGRGVSYEQYF. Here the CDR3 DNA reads TGTGCCAGCAGTTCCTGGGGCAGGGGCGTTTCCTACGAGCAGTACTTC.

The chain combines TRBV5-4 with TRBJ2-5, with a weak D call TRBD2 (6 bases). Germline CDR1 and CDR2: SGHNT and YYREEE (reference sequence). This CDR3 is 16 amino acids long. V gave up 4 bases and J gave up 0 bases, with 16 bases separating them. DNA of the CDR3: TGTGCCAGCAGCCTCCATGGGGGGTCCTACCAAGAGACCCAGTACTTC. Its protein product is CASSLHGGSYQETQYF.

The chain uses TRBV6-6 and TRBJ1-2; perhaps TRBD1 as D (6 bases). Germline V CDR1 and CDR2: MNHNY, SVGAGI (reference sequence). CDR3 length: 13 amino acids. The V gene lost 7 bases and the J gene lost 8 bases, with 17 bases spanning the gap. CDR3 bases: TGTGCCAGCACAGGACAGTCGGGAGGAGGCTACACCTTC. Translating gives CASTGQSGGGYTF.

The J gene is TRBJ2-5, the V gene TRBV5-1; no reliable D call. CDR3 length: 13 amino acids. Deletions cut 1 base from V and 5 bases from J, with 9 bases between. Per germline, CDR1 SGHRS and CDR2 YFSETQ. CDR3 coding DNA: TGCGCCAGCAGCTTGATTGGACGGGAGACCCAGTACTTC. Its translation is CASSLIGRETQYF. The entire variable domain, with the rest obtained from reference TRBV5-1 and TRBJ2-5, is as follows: KAGVTQTPRYLIKTRGQQVTLSCSPISGHRSVSWYQQTPGQGLQFLFEYFSETQRNKGNFPGRFSGRQFSNSRSEMNVSTLELGDSALYLCASSLIGRETQYFGPGTRLLVL.

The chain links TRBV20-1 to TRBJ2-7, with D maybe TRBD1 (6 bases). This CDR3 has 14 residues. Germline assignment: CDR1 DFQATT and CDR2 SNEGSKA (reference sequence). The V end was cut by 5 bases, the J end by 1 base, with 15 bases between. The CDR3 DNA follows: TGCAGTGCTCCCGGGACACTCAATTCCTACGAGCAGTACTTC. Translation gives CSAPGTLNSYEQYF.

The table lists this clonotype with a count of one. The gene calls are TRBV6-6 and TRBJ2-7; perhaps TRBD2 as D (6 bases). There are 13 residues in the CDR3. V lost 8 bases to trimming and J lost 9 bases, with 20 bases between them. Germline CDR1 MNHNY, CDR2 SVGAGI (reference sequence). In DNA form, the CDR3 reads TGTGCCAGCGGCGGGCGGGACCGGTTAGGGCAGTACTTC. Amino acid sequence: CASGGRDRLGQYF.

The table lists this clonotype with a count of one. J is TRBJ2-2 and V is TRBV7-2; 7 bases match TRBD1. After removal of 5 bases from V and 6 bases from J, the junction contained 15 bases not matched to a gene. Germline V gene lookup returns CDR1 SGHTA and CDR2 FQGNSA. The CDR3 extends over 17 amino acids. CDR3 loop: CASSIRTGLLLSGELFF. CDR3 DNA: TGTGCCAGCAGCATAAGGACAGGCTTACTATTATCCGGGGAGCTGTTTTTT.